These T cell receptor beta chains were read from a single sample in a study of T cell changes during pregnancy in multiple sclerosis. Repertoires were generated with immunoSEQ multiplex PCR, while TCRdb's copy carries only in-frame clones and drops some. Here the sample spans some 60,000 clones, over 90% being singletons. The sequences come from peripheral blood, collected in the first trimester of pregnancy. Receptors were obtained from a female donor with multiple sclerosis, enrolled in a pregnancy study. Each CDR3 is given with its conserved first and last residue. A D gene is named only where the DNA matches it firmly. The listing skips clone size in some rows; elsewhere it reads once, few, many or a size class.

abundance | j_gene | d_gene | v_gene | CDR3nt | CDR3aa
NA | TRBJ2-7 | NA | TRBV29-1 | TGCAGCGTTGCGACAGGTGGCGAGCAGTACTTC | CSVATGGEQYF
NA | TRBJ1-1 | NA | TRBV7-2 | TGTGCCAGCAGCTTAGTCGCGACAGAAGCTTTCTTT | CASSLVATEAFF
NA | TRBJ1-1 | NA | TRBV6-5 | TGTGCCAGCAGGCAGGGCCCGGACGGCCGAACTGAAGCTTTCTTT | CASRQGPDGRTEAFF
once | TRBJ2-5 | TRBD2 | TRBV9 | TGTGCCAGCAGCGTAGGAGTTAGCGGGGCCGCGGGAGAGACCCAGTACTTC | CASSVGVSGAAGETQYF
NA | TRBJ1-5 | NA | TRBV5-5 | TGTGCCAGCAGCCTAGGACAGAATAATCAGCCCCAGCATTTT | CASSLGQNNQPQHF
NA | TRBJ1-5 | NA | TRBV27 | TGTGCCAGCAGTTTAATAGCTAGCAATCAGCCCCAGCATTTT | CASSLIASNQPQHF
NA | TRBJ2-5 | NA | TRBV7-9 | TGTGCCAGCAGCCAGGGAGGCCGGGAGACCCAGTACTTC | CASSQGGRETQYF
NA | TRBJ1-3 | NA | TRBV5-1 | TGCGCCAGCAGCTATTTCGATTCAGACACCACCATATATTTT | CASSYFDSDTTIYF
few | TRBJ1-1 | NA | TRBV29-1 | TGCAGCGTGTCCGGACACCCTGGGACTGAAGCTTTCTTT | CSVSGHPGTEAFF
NA | TRBJ2-3 | TRBD2 | TRBV7-9 | TGTGCCAGTGTAGCTCGGGGGGGAGCAGATACGCAGTATTTT | CASVARGGADTQYF
NA | TRBJ2-1 | NA | TRBV11-2 | TGTGCCAGCAGCTTAAGCTCCTTGCGGGGCGGGTCCTACAATGAGCAGTTCTTC | CASSLSSLRGGSYNEQFF
NA | TRBJ1-6 | TRBD1 | TRBV19 | TGTGCCAGTAGTCCGACGGGACAGGGAAATTCACCCCTCCACTTT | CASSPTGQGNSPLHF
few | TRBJ1-3 | TRBD1 | TRBV9 | TGTGCCAGCAGCCCAGCCCCGGACAGGGGTGGAAACACCATATATTTT | CASSPAPDRGGNTIYF
NA | TRBJ2-1 | TRBD2 | TRBV29-1 | TGCAGCGTCGATAGCGGGGGGGCCGGTAATGAGCAGTTCTTC | CSVDSGGAGNEQFF
NA | TRBJ1-2 | TRBD1 | TRBV18 | TGTGCCAGCTCACCTCAGGGGGCTGGTGGCTACACCTTC | CASSPQGAGGYTF
NA | TRBJ2-5 | TRBD1 | TRBV5-5 | TGTGCCAGCAGCTTGCTCCCGGGACAGGGGCAAGAGACCCAGTACTTC | CASSLLPGQGQETQYF
once | TRBJ2-2 | TRBD1 | TRBV19 | TGTGCCAGTCACCGTACAGGGGGCTCGAACACCGGGGAGCTGTTTTTT | CASHRTGGSNTGELFF
NA | TRBJ2-7 | TRBD1 | TRBV5-4 | TGTGCCAGCGGGACAGGGGGGGACGAGCAGTACTTC | CASGTGGDEQYF
NA | TRBJ2-7 | TRBD1 | TRBV28 | TGTGCCAGCGGGTCCGGGACAGGGGGTGACGAGCAGTACTTC | CASGSGTGGDEQYF
NA | TRBJ2-3 | NA | TRBV2 | TGTGCCAGCAGTGAACCAGGCCGGGAGATCACAGATACGCAGTATTTT | CASSEPGREITDTQYF
NA | TRBJ2-3 | TRBD2 | TRBV19 | TGTGCCAGTAGTACTAGGACTAGCGCGTCCACAGATACGCAGTATTTT | CASSTRTSASTDTQYF
NA | TRBJ2-6 | NA | TRBV5-6 | TGTGCCAGCAGCCCAGGAAACTCTGGGGCCAACGTCCTGACTTTC | CASSPGNSGANVLTF
NA | TRBJ1-5 | TRBD1 | TRBV27 | TGTGCCAGCAGGTCCGGGACAGGGAGCAATCAGCCCCAGCATTTT | CASRSGTGSNQPQHF
once | TRBJ2-2 | TRBD1 | TRBV27 | TGTGCCAGCAGTACCTCCCGGACAGGCAATTTTCGTACCGGGGAGCTGTTTTTT | CASSTSRTGNFRTGELFF
NA | TRBJ1-5 | TRBD1 | TRBV2 | TGTGCCAGCAGTACCTACTTTCGACAGGGGCCGTCACCTTATCAGCCCCAGCATTTT | CASSTYFRQGPSPYQPQHF
NA | TRBJ1-1 | NA | TRBV7-3 | TGTGCCAGCAGTTGGAGGGGAATGAACACTGAAGCTTTCTTT | CASSWRGMNTEAFF
NA | TRBJ2-3 | NA | TRBV6-4 | TGTGCCAGCAGTGAACAGACTAGTCCCACAGATACGCAGTATTTT | CASSEQTSPTDTQYF
NA | TRBJ2-7 | TRBD2 | TRBV5-3 | TGTGCCAGAAGCTTGTTTCCGGGGGGTTACGAGCAGTACTTC | CARSLFPGGYEQYF
NA | TRBJ2-3 | TRBD1 | TRBV19 | TGTGCCAGTAGTAGGGACAGGAGGGCCGCAGATACGCAGTATTTT | CASSRDRRAADTQYF
NA | TRBJ1-4 | NA | TRBV14 | TGTGCCAGCAGCCGAGAGCTGGGTGTCATGAGGGAAAAACTGTTTTTT | CASSRELGVMREKLFF
few | TRBJ1-1 | NA | TRBV18 | TGTGCCAGCTCACCAAGCGCCGTGGAGAACACTGAAGCTTTCTTT | CASSPSAVENTEAFF
NA | TRBJ1-1 | NA | TRBV7-2 | TGTGCCAGCAGCCTCGACAGTTACGCCGACACTGAAGCTTTCTTT | CASSLDSYADTEAFF
NA | TRBJ2-1 | TRBD2 | TRBV7-9 | TGTGCCAGCAGCCTACTGAGACGGGGGGATGAGCAGTTCTTC | CASSLLRRGDEQFF
NA | TRBJ2-2 | NA | TRBV12-5 | TGTGCTAGTGGTTCCCCGGACAGGGCGGGGGCCGGGGAGCTGTTTTTT | CASGSPDRAGAGELFF
once | TRBJ2-5 | TRBD2 | TRBV6-1 | TGTGCCAGCAACGGCGGACTAGCGGCGGAGACCCAGTACTTC | CASNGGLAAETQYF
NA | TRBJ2-5 | NA | TRBV27 | TGTGCCAGCAGTTTTCTGGCCGCGACAGACCAAGAGACCCAGTACTTC | CASSFLAATDQETQYF
NA | TRBJ2-7 | TRBD2 | TRBV7-8 | TGTGCCAGCAGTTCCACTAGCGGGGCCTCCTCCTACGAGCAGTACTTC | CASSSTSGASSYEQYF
NA | TRBJ1-1 | NA | TRBV6-5 | TGTGCCGGCAGGGGACTGGTTGAAGCTTTCTTT | CAGRGLVEAFF
NA | TRBJ2-1 | NA | TRBV30 | TGTGCCTGGAGTAATATGGCAGAGCAGTTCTTC | CAWSNMAEQFF
NA | TRBJ2-7 | NA | TRBV5-5 | TGTGCCAGCAGCTTAAATCCCAGGAACTCCTACGAGCAGTACTTC | CASSLNPRNSYEQYF
NA | TRBJ2-2 | TRBD1 | TRBV9 | TGTGCCAGCAGCGTAGAGGTTGGGACAGTGAACACCGGGGAGCTGTTTTTT | CASSVEVGTVNTGELFF
once | TRBJ2-4 | TRBD1 | TRBV11-2 | TGTGCCAGCAGCATCGGACAGGGTAGAATATCCATTCAGTACTTC | CASSIGQGRISIQYF
NA | TRBJ2-1 | TRBD2 | TRBV5-1 | TGCGCCAGCAGCTTCGGGGGGGCTCGGAATGAGCAGTTCTTC | CASSFGGARNEQFF
NA | TRBJ1-1 | TRBD1 | TRBV2 | TGTGCCAGCAGACGCAACAGGGGAGCCACTGAAGCTTTCTTT | CASRRNRGATEAFF
NA | TRBJ2-3 | TRBD2 | TRBV19 | TGTGCCAGTAGTTTCGTGGCTAGCGGGAGGACCTTT | CASSFVASGRTF
NA | TRBJ1-5 | NA | TRBV5-4 | TGTGCCAGCAGCTTGCTTTATAGATATCAGCCCCAGCATTTT | CASSLLYRYQPQHF
NA | TRBJ1-1 | NA | TRBV5-5 | TGTGCCAGCAGCTTTGACGGGGGGGAAGCTTTCTTT | CASSFDGGEAFF
NA | TRBJ1-1 | NA | TRBV7-3 | TGTGCCAGCAGCCCCGTAATGAGTACTGAAGCTTTCTTT | CASSPVMSTEAFF
NA | TRBJ2-7 | NA | TRBV6-5 | TGTGCCAGCAGTCCCGTAAGCGTGGCCAACGAGCAGTACTTC | CASSPVSVANEQYF
NA | TRBJ1-1 | TRBD1 | TRBV7-9 | TGTGCCAGCAGCTTTGCGGGACAGGTTGAAGCTTTCTTT | CASSFAGQVEAFF
NA | TRBJ1-1 | TRBD1 | TRBV5-4 | TGTGCCAGCAGCTTGGAGGGACAGCGGAACACTGAAGCTTTCTTT | CASSLEGQRNTEAFF
once | TRBJ1-6 | NA | TRBV7-2 | TGTGCCAGCAGCTTACGCGGGGGGCTTGGTTCACCCCTCCACTTT | CASSLRGGLGSPLHF
NA | TRBJ1-5 | TRBD1 | TRBV19 | TGTGCCAGTACCGGACAGGTTTACAATCAGCCCCAGCATTTT | CASTGQVYNQPQHF
NA | TRBJ1-2 | NA | TRBV30 | TGTGCCTGGGAAACAGGGTCTAACTATGGCTACACCTTC | CAWETGSNYGYTF
NA | TRBJ1-4 | TRBD1 | TRBV2 | TGTGCCAGCAAAGTAGGGACAGGGAATGAAAAACTGTTTTTT | CASKVGTGNEKLFF